The 8 T cell receptor beta chains below all came from one sample that was sequenced in a study of T cells in Graves' hyperthyroidism and ophthalmopathy. There were TCR beta CDR3 regions amplified from RNA transcripts. TCR CDR3 underwent first-round RT-PCR with the HTBI primer set. TCRdb called the multiplex PCR reads again in MiXCR, with one record for every CDR3 protein. The profile shows fewer than 900,000 distinct CDR3 sequences, around 20% of them singletons. Sequencing was carried out using blood. The receptors stem from a woman aged 50 to 65 with Graves' hyperthyroidism that later progressed to Graves' ophthalmopathy.

This clonotype was seen only a few times. The gene calls are TRBV20-1 and TRBJ2-1; D is unresolved. The CDR3 loop spans 12 amino acids. CDR1 is DFQATT and CDR2 is SNEGSKA in the germline V gene (reference sequence). V was clipped by 3 bases and J by 4 bases, with 7 bases between them. CDR3 DNA: TGCAGTGCTAGGCTCCGGTACAATGAGCAGTTCTTC. It yields the protein CSARLRYNEQFF.

This clonotype was found many times. This chain connects TRBV27 to TRBJ1-2, with D perhaps TRBD1 (6 bases). Trimming cost V 9 bases and J 2 bases, with 16 bases left between them. The CDR3 has 14 residues. Germline CDR1 and CDR2: MNHEY and SMNVEV (reference sequence). CDR3 in DNA: TGTGCCAGTAGCGGGGGCAGGGGAAACTATGGCTACACCTTC. This codes for CASSGGRGNYGYTF.

The J gene is TRBJ2-2, the V gene TRBV2; D tentatively reads TRBD1 or TRBD2 (5 bases each). This CDR3 has 13 amino acids. The ends were cut back, 9 bases at V and 2 bases at J, with 10 bases in the middle. Germline-derived CDR1 and CDR2 are SNHLY and FYNNEI. The DNA for the CDR3 is TGTGCCAGGGGGGAACTTAACACCGGGGAGCTGTTTTTT. As protein: CARGELNTGELFF. Variable domain in full (rest from reference TRBV2 and TRBJ2-2): EPEVTQTPSHQVTQMGQEVILRCVPISNHLYFYWYRQILGQKVEFLVSFYNNEISEKSEIFDDQFSVERPDGSNFTLKIRSTKLEDSAMYFCARGELNTGELFFGEGSRLTVL.

At least ten counts were recorded for this clonotype. The CDR3 here is CASSQDRPGSGYGYTF. CDR3 sequence (DNA): TGTGCCAGCAGCCAAGATCGCCCAGGGTCGGGCTATGGCTACACCTTC. The chain joins TRBV3-1 to TRBJ1-2, with D perhaps TRBD1 (5 bases). Germline assignment: CDR1 LGHDT and CDR2 YNNKEL (reference sequence). The CDR3 is made up of 16 amino acids. The germline V and J ends were trimmed by 0 bases and 4 bases, with 15 bases remaining between them. The full variable domain, in which reference TRBV3-1 and TRBJ1-2 provide the parts outside the CDR3, is DTAVSQTPKYLVTQMGNDKSIKCEQNLGHDTMYWYKQDSKKFLKIMFSYNNKELIINETVPNRFSPKSPDKAHLNLHINSLELGDSAVYFCASSQDRPGSGYGYTFGSGTRLTVV.

The chain combines TRBV5-4 with TRBJ2-1, with no clear D. The germline CDR1 and CDR2 sequences are SGHNT and YYREEE (reference sequence). This CDR3 is built from 15 residues. Trimming left V 3 bases short and J 4 bases short, with 14 bases between. CDR3 bases: TGTGCCAGCAGCTCCCGTCAGAACCGGTACAATGAGCAGTTCTTC. Translating it yields CASSSRQNRYNEQFF.

This clonotype was recorded at least ten times. V and J are TRBV11-3 and TRBJ2-5, with TRBD2 matching 8 bases. V dropped 1 base and J dropped 5; count of bases not matched to a gene: 3. CDR3 size: 14 residues. Germline V CDR1 and CDR2: SGHNT, YENEEA. CDR3 in amino acids: CASSLGASGETQYF. CDR3 DNA sequence: TGTGCCAGCAGCTTAGGGGCTAGCGGGGAGACCCAGTACTTC.

Comments on this clonotype: It may be a read error: a sequence one base away is much more abundant. The chain is built from TRBV3-1 and TRBJ1-5; no reliable D call. Germline V gene lookup returns CDR1 LGHDT and CDR2 YNNKEL (reference sequence). This CDR3 comprises 19 residues. CDR3 DNA sequence: TGTGCCAGCCGCCAAGATTGGGTAGACATGTCCTATAGCAATCAGCCCCAGCATTTT. Amino acid sequence: CASRQDWVDMSYSNQPQHF.

The rearrangement uses TRBV30 and TRBJ2-7; 7 bases are a match to TRBD2. This CDR3 region has 14 residues. Germline CDR1 and CDR2: GTSNPN and SVGIG (reference sequence). V lost 2 bases to trimming and J lost 3 bases; unmatched junction nucleotides: 7. CDR3 DNA sequence: TGTGCCTGGAGTATCGGGACTACCGACTACGAGCAGTACTTC. This codes for CAWSIGTTDYEQYF.